Below, 16 T cell receptor beta chains from the same sample are listed, as sequenced in a study of blood T cell repertoires in COVID-19. The protocol was immunoSEQ multiplex PCR, while the TCRdb copy is restricted to in-frame clones and leaves out a portion. The sample lists some 76,000 clones, 86% occurring once. The sample comprised peripheral blood. The receptors were gathered from an elderly man in a cohort sampled during active COVID-19.

The rearrangement uses TRBV29-1 and TRBJ1-2; 9 positions agree with TRBD1. V trimming: 4 bases; J trimming: 7 bases; junction bases outside the gene matches: 4. The CDR3 length is 12 residues. CDR1 and CDR2 from the germline V gene are SQVTM and ANQGSEA. CDR3 bases: TGCAGCGTTGTGATACAGGGGGCTGGCTACACCTTC. Protein: CSVVIQGAGYTF.

This chain links TRBV3-1 (or the pseudogene TRBV3-2) with TRBJ1-3, with 8 bases lining up with TRBD1. V lost 3 bases, J lost 2 bases, and 3 bases stayed unmatched. Germline V gene data show CDR1 as LGHDT and CDR2 as YNNKEL (reference sequence). The CDR3 consists of 15 residues. The CDR3 region has the DNA TGTGCCAGCAGCCACCAGGACAGGGCTGGAAACACCATATATTTT. This encodes CASSHQDRAGNTIYF.

The V and J genes are TRBV6-6 and TRBJ1-3; possibly TRBD1 for D (5 bases). The CDR3 has 14 residues. The germline V and J ends were trimmed by 8 bases and 0 bases, with 11 bases remaining between them. In germline, CDR1 is MNHNY, CDR2 SVGAGI (reference sequence). Here the CDR3 DNA reads TGTGCCAGCCGGCTGGACAACTCTGGAAACACCATATATTTT. Translated: CASRLDNSGNTIYF.

J is TRBJ1-1 and V is TRBV5-4; D uncertain. V was cut by 4 bases and J by 3 bases, with 10 bases left in between. Germline lookup yields CDR1 SGHNT and CDR2 YYREEE (reference sequence). The CDR3 consists of 13 residues. CDR3 coding DNA: TGTGCCAGCAGCCTTGGAGATTACACTGAAGCTTTCTTT. The encoded protein is CASSLGDYTEAFF. Full variable domain (outside the CDR3, taken from reference TRBV5-4 and TRBJ1-1): ETGVTQSPTHLIKTRGQQVTLRCSSQSGHNTVSWYQQALGQGPQFIFQYYREEENGRGNFPPRFSGLQFPNYSSELNVNALELDDSALYLCASSLGDYTEAFFGQGTRLTVV.

The chain carries TRBV11-3 and TRBJ2-2, with D possibly matching TRBD2 (6 bases). V lost 5 bases, J lost 4 bases, and 14 bases lay in between. Per the germline V gene, CDR1 is SGHNT and CDR2 is YENEEA. The CDR3 totals 15 residues. This chain's CDR3 is CASSRSAGSTGELFF. The CDR3 DNA sequence: TGTGCCAGCAGCCGATCCGCGGGGAGCACCGGGGAGCTGTTTTTT.

This clone was counted only a few times. The CDR3 DNA follows: TGTGCCAGCAGCTTAGTGTCGTCAAAGGGGGAGACCCAGTACTTC. It encodes CASSLVSSKGETQYF. V and J are TRBV7-9 and TRBJ2-5, with D possibly matching TRBD1 (5 bases). The V and J ends lost 1 base and 5 bases respectively, with 14 bases between them. CDR3 length: 15 residues. The germline V gene encodes CDR1 SEHNR and CDR2 FQNEAQ (reference sequence).

The gene calls are TRBV5-4 and TRBJ1-2; D unresolved. Germline assignment: CDR1 SGHNT and CDR2 YYREEE (reference sequence). The germline V and J ends were trimmed by 3 bases and 3 bases, with 9 bases remaining between them. The CDR3 has 13 amino acids. The CDR3: CASSSPGYYGYTF. As DNA, the CDR3 is TGTGCCAGCAGCTCCCCGGGATACTATGGCTACACCTTC.

The chain is built from TRBV2 and TRBJ2-1; 10 bases are shared with TRBD1. Germline V gives CDR1 SNHLY, CDR2 FYNNEI. The CDR3 is 15 amino acids. The V gene end was trimmed by 3 bases and the J gene end by 6 bases; junction bases not matched to a gene: 5. Here the CDR3 reads CASSDGTGVVNEQFF. The CDR3 bases are TGTGCCAGCAGTGATGGGACAGGGGTGGTCAATGAGCAGTTCTTC. Based on the CDR3 plus reference TRBV2 and TRBJ2-1, the full variable domain is EPEVTQTPSHQVTQMGQEVILRCVPISNHLYFYWYRQILGQKVEFLVSFYNNEISEKSEIFDDQFSVERPDGSNFTLKIRSTKLEDSAMYFCASSDGTGVVNEQFFGPGTRLTVL.

The chain recombines TRBV5-4 with TRBJ1-1, with D tentatively TRBD1 (6 bases). The germline V and J ends were trimmed by 0 bases and 1 base, with 13 bases remaining between them. The CDR3 has 16 amino acids. CDR1 SGHNT and CDR2 YYREEE come from the germline V gene (reference sequence). CDR3 DNA sequence: TGTGCCAGCAGCTTGGGACTTGACAGGCAGAACACTGAAGCTTTCTTT. Translating it yields CASSLGLDRQNTEAFF.

The rearrangement links TRBV7-8 to TRBJ1-6; D remains ambiguous. This CDR3 is 14 amino acids long. Trimming took off 6 bases at V and 5 bases at J, with 11 bases between the two ends. CDR1 is SGHVS and CDR2 is FQNEAQ in the germline V gene. In nucleotides, the CDR3 is TGTGCCAGCAGAGAAACAGCACATAATTCACCCCTCCACTTT. Protein: CASRETAHNSPLHF.

This clone was detected once. V usage is TRBV27 and J usage is TRBJ1-5, with TRBD1 matching 8 bases. V lost 5 bases, J lost 5 bases, and 8 bases stayed unmatched. This CDR3 is 15 amino acids long. CDR1 is MNHEY, CDR2 SMNVEV, per germline (reference sequence). CDR3 amino acids: CASSDRTGTHQPQHF. CDR3 coding DNA: TGTGCCAGCAGTGATAGGACAGGGACGCATCAGCCCCAGCATTTT.

This chain links TRBV5-1 with TRBJ1-3; D is possibly TRBD1 (6 bases). The CDR3 is 13 amino acids. Germline V gene sequence: CDR1 SGHRS, CDR2 YFSETQ. The V and J ends lost 5 bases and 5 bases respectively, with 11 bases between them. The CDR3 is CASRAQGRNTIYF. The CDR3 nucleotides are TGCGCCAGCAGAGCCCAGGGGCGAAACACCATATATTTT.

This chain joins TRBV3-1 (or the pseudogene TRBV3-2) and TRBJ1-1; tentatively, D is TRBD1 (6 bases). This CDR3 comprises 14 residues. Trimming stripped 0 bases from V and 7 bases from J, with 12 bases between. CDR1 is LGHDT and CDR2 is YNNKEL in the germline V gene (reference sequence). CDR3 residues: CASSQEGGGVEAFF. The DNA of the CDR3 is TGTGCCAGCAGCCAAGAAGGGGGAGGGGTTGAAGCTTTCTTT.

The rearrangement links TRBV11-2 to TRBJ1-4, with 8 bases lining up with TRBD1. Germline trimming cut 11 bases from V and 4 bases from J; bases unmatched to any gene: 9. Per the germline V gene, CDR1 is SGHAT and CDR2 is FQNNGV. The CDR3 loop spans 14 amino acids. CDR3 region: CAFRGRLGNEKLFF. The CDR3 DNA is TGTGCCTTCAGGGGGCGATTGGGTAATGAAAAACTGTTTTTT.

V gene TRBV5-5 combines with J gene TRBJ2-7; 13 bases match TRBD2. CDR3 length: 15 residues. Germline V gene data show CDR1 as SGHKS and CDR2 as YYEKEE (reference sequence). V trimming: 0 bases; J trimming: 3 bases; junction bases outside the gene matches: 0. CDR3 in amino acids: CASSLGLAGGYEQYV. The CDR3 DNA is TGTGCCAGCAGCTTGGGACTAGCGGGGGGCTACGAGCAGTACGTC.

The chain couples TRBV5-4 to TRBJ2-1; a weak D match, TRBD1 (6 bases). CDR3 length equals 16 residues. Deletions cut 1 base from V and 4 bases from J, with 15 bases between. CDR1 and CDR2 (germline): SGHNT, YYREEE (reference sequence). DNA for the CDR3: TGTGCCAGCAGCTTGTTCAGAGGACAGATATACAATGAGCAGTTCTTC. Amino acid sequence: CASSLFRGQIYNEQFF.